The sequence of this T cell receptor beta chain was determined in a study of blood T cell repertoires in COVID-19. Study-wide context: PBMCs, B-cell-depleted T cells, or T cells were the source of the cDNA or gDNA that made up the material.

This clone showed up just once. In the original analysis: For nucleated cells, counts were estimated from reference gene primer amplification. TCRdb's table, derived via immunoSEQ multiplex PCR, lists solely in-frame clones and lacks some. The DNA gave D and trimming, while V, J and clone size come from that table. Of roughly 100,000 clones listed, 70% to 90% are singletons. The V and J ends lost 7 bases and 9 bases respectively, with 19 bases between them. Germline CDR1 MNHEY, CDR2 SMNVEV (reference sequence). The CDR3 length is 14 residues. Sequenced material: peripheral blood. The TCR originated in a woman aged 80 or older with acute or convalescent COVID-19. This chain joins TRBV27 and TRBJ1-5; D not resolved. The CDR3 here is CASNMWPLAGPQHF. The CDR3 DNA sequence: TGTGCCAGCAATATGTGGCCTCTGGCAGGGCCCCAGCATTTT.